This entry lists 28 T cell receptor beta chains sequenced from one sample in a study of T cell responses to AZD1222 COVID-19 vaccine. Profiling relied on immunoSEQ multiplex PCR, and the TCRdb table lists in-frame clones only, not all of them. The sample has roughly 100,000 clones; roughly 87% are singletons. Source: peripheral blood, taken 28 days after the second AZD1222 dose. These TCRs come from an adult who received the AZD1222 COVID-19 vaccine.

The chain carries TRBV6-5 and TRBJ1-1, with a weak D call TRBD1 (5 bases). This CDR3 is 15 amino acids long. Germline V CDR1 and CDR2: MNHEY, SVGAGI. Trimming took off 6 bases at V and 4 bases at J, with 18 bases between the two ends. CDR3 coding DNA: TGTGCCAGCAGACCCGGGACCGCCAGAGTCACTGAAGCTTTCTTT. Translating it yields CASRPGTARVTEAFF.

As DNA, the CDR3 is TGTGCCAGCAGCTTAGCGGGGCTACTCGACAGGGGTAGAGGAGCTTTCTTT. Amino acids: CASSLAGLLDRGRGAFF. The V and J genes are TRBV7-8 and TRBJ1-1; 8 bases fit TRBD1. Germline V CDR1 and CDR2: SGHVS, FQNEAQ. The CDR3 spans 17 residues. V shed 0 bases, J shed 10 bases, and the junction held 16 bases outside the gene matches.

Notes on this clone: One end of the junction varies from germline; a read error may be responsible. The chain links TRBV6-5 to TRBJ1-2; no definite D call. This CDR3 has 13 residues. Germline values: CDR1 MNHEY, CDR2 SVGAGI. The CDR3 bases are TGTGCCAGCATCTCGACAAGCAACTATGGCCACACCTTC. Its protein product is CASISTSNYGHTF.

The rearrangement uses TRBV3-1 (or the pseudogene TRBV3-2) and TRBJ2-1, with TRBD2 matching over 10 bases. Trimming at V came to 3 bases and at J to 10 bases, leaving 9 bases not matched to a gene. CDR1 LGHDT and CDR2 YNNKEL come from the germline V gene (reference sequence). The CDR3 loop spans 15 amino acids. The CDR3, as DNA: TGTGCCAGCAGCCAGGGGGTAGCGGGAGGAGAGGAGCAGTTCTTC. Translation gives CASSQGVAGGEEQFF.

DNA for the CDR3: TGTGCCAGCAGCCATGTTCGGGCTGAAAAACTGTTTTTT. It codes for CASSHVRAEKLFF. The chain links TRBV3-1 (or the pseudogene TRBV3-2) to TRBJ1-4, with unresolved D. The CDR3 has 13 amino acids. Germline values: CDR1 LGHDT, CDR2 YNNKEL (reference sequence). V was clipped by 3 bases and J by 7 bases, with 9 bases between them.

This clone occurred a few times. Other nucleotide sequences from this sample produce the same CDR3. This rearrangement joins TRBV5-1 to TRBJ2-7; weak D call: TRBD2 (5 bases). Germline V gene data show CDR1 as SGHRS and CDR2 as YFSETQ. Trimming pared 3 bases from V and 3 bases from J, leaving 10 bases between. This CDR3 spans 13 amino acids. CDR3 loop: CASSSRGNYEQYF. CDR3 DNA sequence: TGCGCCAGCAGCTCTCGGGGAAACTACGAGCAGTACTTC. The variable domain in full, with the rest retrieved from reference TRBV5-1 and TRBJ2-7, is KAGVTQTPRYLIKTRGQQVTLSCSPISGHRSVSWYQQTPGQGLQFLFEYFSETQRNKGNFPGRFSGRQFSNSRSEMNVSTLELGDSALYLCASSSRGNYEQYFGPGTRLTVT.

The chain links TRBV4-2 to TRBJ2-7, with 13 bases matching TRBD2. V dropped 2 bases and J dropped 4; count of bases not matched to a gene: 2. The CDR3 spans 15 residues. Per germline, CDR1 LGHNA and CDR2 YNFKEQ. The CDR3 DNA is TGTGCCAGCAGCCAAAGGACTAGCGGGAGTTACGAGCAGTACTTC. Protein sequence: CASSQRTSGSYEQYF.

This rearrangement joins TRBV6-4 to TRBJ2-3; maybe TRBD1 (6 bases). This CDR3 has 14 residues. CDR1 is MRHNA and CDR2 is SNTAGT in the germline V gene. Trimming cost V 7 bases and J 3 bases, with 14 bases left between them. This chain's CDR3 is CASIPGVGTDTQYF. The CDR3 DNA is TGTGCCAGCATCCCAGGGGTCGGAACAGATACGCAGTATTTT.

The chain carries TRBV28 and TRBJ1-1; D not certain. The CDR3 is 14 amino acids. Germline V gene data show CDR1 as MDHEN and CDR2 as SYDVKM. Trimming removed 5 bases at V and 1 base at J, with 11 bases between. CDR3: CASSDWGSNTEAFF. In nucleotides, the CDR3 is TGTGCCAGCAGTGATTGGGGTTCGAACACTGAAGCTTTCTTT.

The CDR3 nucleotides are TGTGCCAGCAGGGCCGGGACTAGCGGCAACAATGAGCAGTTCTTC. Its protein is CASRAGTSGNNEQFF. The rearrangement uses TRBV6-4 and TRBJ2-1; 11 bases are shared with TRBD2. Germline lookup yields CDR1 MRHNA and CDR2 SNTAGT. The junction had 6 bases not matched to a gene; V was cut back by 6 bases and J by 5 bases. CDR3 length: 15 residues.

The V call is TRBV29-1, the J call TRBJ2-1; tentative D call: TRBD1 (6 bases). The germline V gene has CDR1 SQVTM and CDR2 ANQGSEA. The CDR3 runs to 12 residues. V lost 6 bases to trimming and J lost 10 bases, with 16 bases between them. CDR3 region: CSVGDTLGEQFF. In DNA, the CDR3 is TGCAGCGTGGGGGACACCCTTGGAGAGCAGTTCTTC.

This chain uses TRBV10-3 with TRBJ2-1; D unclear. V lost 9 bases, J lost 5 bases, and 14 bases lay in between. This CDR3 comprises 13 residues. Germline values: CDR1 ENHRY, CDR2 SYGVKD. The CDR3 DNA follows: TGTGCCATTCTCGACGGGCGCCACAATGAGCAGTTCTTC. Encoded protein: CAILDGRHNEQFF.

The chain links TRBV7-2 to TRBJ2-7; 9 bases are a match to TRBD2. Trimming cost V 5 bases and J 5 bases; bases outside gene matches: 10. Germline V gene lookup returns CDR1 SGHTA and CDR2 FQGNSA. The CDR3 is 15 residues long. CDR3 residues: CASSAGGAGGNEQYF. Here the CDR3 DNA reads TGTGCCAGCAGCGCCGGCGGGGCGGGAGGGAACGAGCAGTACTTC.

V gene TRBV7-2 combines with J gene TRBJ1-4, with 8 bases that match TRBD1. The CDR3 covers 19 residues. Germline loops: CDR1 SGHTA, CDR2 FQGNSA. Trimming cost V 3 bases and J 3 bases; bases outside gene matches: 15. The CDR3 protein is CASSFRPGGTGLPNEKLFF. DNA of the CDR3: TGTGCCAGCAGCTTTCGGCCGGGTGGGACAGGACTTCCTAATGAAAAACTGTTTTTT.

This chain joins TRBV9 and TRBJ2-1; TRBD2 aligns across 7 bases. Looked up from germline, CDR1 is SGDLS and CDR2 is YYNGEE. Unmatched junction bases numbered 14, after V lost 6 bases and J lost 5 bases. The length of the CDR3 is 16 residues. CDR3 nucleotide sequence: TGTGCCAGCAACCCCCTTACGGGAGCGGGGAACAATGAGCAGTTCTTC. Translating it yields CASNPLTGAGNNEQFF. The full variable domain, its missing parts supplied by reference TRBV9 and TRBJ2-1, is DSGVTQTPKHLITATGQRVTLRCSPRSGDLSVYWYQQSLDQGLQFLIQYYNGEERAKGNILERFSAQQFPDLHSELNLSSLELGDSALYFCASNPLTGAGNNEQFFGPGTRLTVL.

The V and J genes are TRBV7-8 and TRBJ1-4; 8 bases agree with TRBD1. From germline, CDR1 is SGHVS and CDR2 FQNEAQ. J was trimmed by 5 bases and V by 5 bases; bases with no gene match: 7. CDR3 length: 15 residues. The CDR3 DNA is TGTGCCAGCAGCATCAGGACAGGGAACAATGAAAAACTGTTTTTT. Encoded protein: CASSIRTGNNEKLFF. Full variable domain (remainder filled in from reference TRBV7-8 and TRBJ1-4): GAGVSQSPRYKVAKRGQDVALRCDPISGHVSLFWYQQALGQGPEFLTYFQNEAQLDKSGLPSDRFFAERPEGSVSTLKIQRTQQEDSAVYLCASSIRTGNNEKLFFGSGTQLSVL.

The chain couples TRBV11-3 to TRBJ2-3; 7 bases are a match to TRBD2. This CDR3 spans 14 amino acids. V gave up 5 bases and J gave up 6 bases; unmatched junction bases: 8. Germline assignment: CDR1 SGHNT and CDR2 YENEEA. The CDR3 protein is CASSPGLTPDTQYF. CDR3 DNA: TGTGCCAGCAGCCCGGGACTAACACCCGATACGCAGTATTTT. The variable domain in full, with the rest retrieved from reference TRBV11-3 and TRBJ2-3, is EAGVVQSPRYKIIEKKQPVAFWCNPISGHNTLYWYLQNLGQGPELLIRYENEEAVDDSQLPKDRFSAERLKGVDSTLKIQPAELGDSAVYLCASSPGLTPDTQYFGPGTRLTVL.

This clone appeared a few times. The DNA for the CDR3 is TGTGCCAGCAGCTCGACAGGGCGCAACCTCTACGAGCAGTACTTC. Residues: CASSSTGRNLYEQYF. The chain is built from TRBV3-1 (or the pseudogene TRBV3-2) and TRBJ2-7, with TRBD1 matching over 7 bases. The junction had 10 bases not matched to a gene; V was cut back by 5 bases and J by 3 bases. The length of the CDR3 is 15 residues. Germline CDR1 is LGHDT and CDR2 is YNNKEL (reference sequence).

V usage is TRBV6-6 and J usage is TRBJ1-6; D is unresolved. This CDR3 is 13 amino acids long. Germline lookup yields CDR1 MNHNY and CDR2 SVGAGI (reference sequence). Trimming cost V 3 bases and J 7 bases, with 7 bases left between them. The CDR3 bases are TGTGCCAGCAGTTATTTAGGGAATTCACCCCTCCACTTT. Protein product: CASSYLGNSPLHF.

This clone has only one observation. Other DNA sequences of this sample code for an identical CDR3. CDR3 DNA sequence: TGTGCCAGCAGTTTTATTACCTACGAGCAGTACTTC. It yields the protein CASSFITYEQYF. The V and J genes are TRBV28 and TRBJ2-7; D unclear. The CDR3 sequence is 12 residues long. V was trimmed by 3 bases and J by 2 bases, leaving 5 bases between them. Germline lookup yields CDR1 MDHEN and CDR2 SYDVKM.

V usage is TRBV27 and J usage is TRBJ2-3; 12 bases fit TRBD2. From germline, CDR1 is MNHEY and CDR2 SMNVEV (reference sequence). V shed 5 bases, J shed 7 bases, and the junction held 13 bases outside the gene matches. This CDR3 comprises 17 residues. CDR3 region: CASSRPLTSGSIHTQYF. CDR3 nucleotide sequence: TGTGCCAGCAGTCGACCACTGACTAGCGGGAGTATCCATACGCAGTATTTT.

The rearrangement joins TRBV7-2 to TRBJ2-7; TRBD2 aligns across 12 bases. This CDR3 is 17 amino acids long. Germline V gene data show CDR1 as SGHTA and CDR2 as FQGNSA. J lost 5 bases, V lost 0 bases, and 8 bases had no gene match. Here the CDR3 reads CASSLARLAGEVNEQYF. The CDR3 DNA reads TGTGCCAGCAGCTTAGCGCGACTAGCGGGAGAGGTCAACGAGCAGTACTTC.

This clone was detected only once. This chain joins TRBV6-1 and TRBJ1-5, with no clear D. CDR1 is MNHNS and CDR2 is SASEGT in the germline V gene. Trimming took 2 bases from V and 6 from J, leaving 8 bases between them. This CDR3 comprises 13 residues. The CDR3 bases are TGTGCCAGCAGTGAACAGGTCTCTCAGCCCCAGCATTTT. It encodes CASSEQVSQPQHF.

The rearrangement uses TRBV7-8 and TRBJ1-6, with 7 bases lining up with TRBD1. CDR1 is SGHVS, CDR2 FQNEAQ, per germline. The CDR3 loop spans 17 amino acids. The V and J ends lost 2 bases and 10 bases, in that order; junction bases with no gene match: 14. For the CDR3, the DNA is TGTGCCAGCAGCTTACCCCGACAGGGCCCCGGTGGGTCACCCCTCCACTTT. Translated: CASSLPRQGPGGSPLHF.

For this clone: Just one base apart from a much larger clone, this may be a read error. Additional DNA sequences in this sample encode the identical CDR3. The genes are TRBV7-2 and TRBJ1-5; D may be TRBD1 (5 bases). The CDR3 loop spans 15 amino acids. Trimming took 5 bases from V and 4 from J, leaving 15 bases between them. Germline CDR1 SGHTA, CDR2 FQGNSA. The CDR3 nucleotides read TGTGCCAGCAGCGGATTGTGGGGGTCGAATCAGCCCCAGCATTTT. Translation gives CASSGLWGSNQPQHF.

CDR3 region: CASSYSSARYNEQFF. CDR3 sequence (DNA): TGTGCCAGCAGTTACTCTTCGGCTAGATACAATGAGCAGTTCTTC. The V gene is TRBV6-2 or TRBV6-3, the J gene TRBJ2-1; D unresolved. The CDR3 runs 15 residues. Trimming removed 0 bases at V and 4 bases at J, with 10 bases between. Looked up from germline, CDR1 is MNHEY and CDR2 is SVGEGT.

The rearrangement links TRBV28 to TRBJ1-2; 8 bases are shared with TRBD1. Germline V gene sequence: CDR1 MDHEN, CDR2 SYDVKM. Trimming at V came to 4 bases and at J to 5 bases, leaving 6 bases not matched to a gene. The CDR3 totals 14 residues. The CDR3 DNA sequence: TGTGCCAGCAGTTCCGGGACAGGACTATATGGCTACACCTTC. This translates into CASSSGTGLYGYTF.

The gene calls are TRBV5-1 and TRBJ2-2; TRBD2 matches 7 bases. The CDR3 is 15 residues long. CDR1 SGHRS and CDR2 YFSETQ come from the germline V gene. The trim removed 4 bases at V and 1 base at J, leaving 4 bases unmatched. DNA for the CDR3: TGCGCCAGCAGCCCCTCTAGCGGGAACACCGGGGAGCTGTTTTTT. Its protein product is CASSPSSGNTGELFF. Together with reference TRBV5-1 and TRBJ2-2, the CDR3 gives the full variable domain: KAGVTQTPRYLIKTRGQQVTLSCSPISGHRSVSWYQQTPGQGLQFLFEYFSETQRNKGNFPGRFSGRQFSNSRSEMNVSTLELGDSALYLCASSPSSGNTGELFFGEGSRLTVL.